This is a list of T cell receptor beta chains from one sample in a study of T-cell reconstitution after alpha-beta-depleted transplantation in children. TCRdb re-derived calls from the PCR reads in MiXCR, one entry per CDR3 protein. In the table there are about 350,000 distinct CDR3 sequences, less than 15% of which are singletons. Source: PBMCs, taken from the stem cell graft. These receptors were collected from a human donor who donated a stem cell graft to a child with Fanconi anemia. The CDR3 runs from the conserved cysteine through the conserved F or W. A D gene is named only where the DNA matches it firmly. Size values are once, few and many counts, or a class for expanded clones, and some rows have none.

d_gene,v_gene,j_gene,abundance,CDR3nt,CDR3aa
.,TRBV4-3,TRBJ1-1,.,TGCGCCAGCAGCCCCTACTTCGGGGACACTGAAGCTTTCTTT,CASSPYFGDTEAFF
TRBD1,TRBV5-1,TRBJ2-1,.,TGCGCCAGCAGCCCACATGACAGGGGGGACAAAAATGAGCAGTTCTTC,CASSPHDRGDKNEQFF
.,TRBV2,TRBJ2-3,many,TGTGCCAGCAGTGAACGCGGGTATACGCAGTATTTT,CASSERGYTQYF
.,TRBV5-1,TRBJ1-3,few,TGCGCCAGCAGCCCCGGGACCTCTGGAAACACCATATATTTT,CASSPGTSGNTIYF
TRBD1,TRBV28,TRBJ1-2,.,TGTGCCAGCAGTTCGACAGGGATGGGTGGCTACACCTTC,CASSSTGMGGYTF
.,TRBV20-1,TRBJ2-5,.,TGCAGTGCTAGTAAACTAGTCGAAGAGACCCAGTACTTC,CSASKLVEETQYF
.,TRBV4-2,TRBJ2-1,many,TGTGCCAGCAGCCACCTTGGGACTTCTGATTACAATGAGCAGTTCTTC,CASSHLGTSDYNEQFF
TRBD1,TRBV30,TRBJ2-7,.,TGTGCCTGGAACCGGGACAGGGACGCCAGGGGCAGCCACGAGCAGTACTTC,CAWNRDRDARGSHEQYF
.,TRBV29-1,TRBJ1-3,.,TGCAGCGTCCACACAGGGTCGGGAAACACCATATATTTT,CSVHTGSGNTIYF
.,TRBV27,TRBJ2-1,few,TGTGCCAGCAGTCTTGGGCAGGCGGGCAATGAGCAGTTCTTC,CASSLGQAGNEQFF
TRBD2,TRBV12-3/TRBV12-4,TRBJ2-5,few,TGTGCCAGCAGCCGATCGGGAGGGTCAGGGGAGACCCAGTACTTC,CASSRSGGSGETQYF
.,TRBV29-1,TRBJ2-1,.,TGCAGCGTGCGCCCCCCCCTCAATGAGCAGTTCTTC,CSVRPPLNEQFF
.,TRBV4-3,TRBJ2-3,many,TGCGCCAGCAGCCCATCGCGACAGGGCACAGATACGCAGTATTTT,CASSPSRQGTDTQYF
.,TRBV7-9,TRBJ2-5,few,TGTGCCAGCAGCCCCCAGAGTCCGGAGACCCAGTACTTC,CASSPQSPETQYF
TRBD1,TRBV12-3/TRBV12-4,TRBJ1-2,.,TGTGCCAGCAGTTCTGCCCTCCGGACAGGGGAAGGCTACACCTTC,CASSSALRTGEGYTF
TRBD1,TRBV4-2,TRBJ2-2,.,TGTGCCAGCAGCCAAGGGACAGGGGGCGAGTTCACCGGGGAGCTGTTTTTT,CASSQGTGGEFTGELFF